This T cell receptor beta chain emerged from a study of beta chain features in type 1 diabetes. One heparinised draw, averaging roughly 110 mL, was taken per donor. CD4+ naive, central memory, regulatory and stem cell-like memory cells were sorted via CD45RO/CCR7/CD25/CD127/CD95/CD27. The study reverse transcribed the entire isolated RNA, so it sequenced expressed TCRB transcripts. Sequencing was performed with immunoSEQ multiplex PCR; in TCRdb, only in-frame clones are kept and a portion is missing. The sample gives 600,000 or so clones, roughly 12% of which show up once; 0.095% to 0.15% is in the top ten. This clone was seen a handful of times. Antigen: not known. The CDR3 sequence is 12 residues long. Trimming left V 0 bases short and J 11 bases short, with 11 bases between. Looked up from germline, CDR1 is SQVTM and CDR2 is ANQGSEA. The study's findings and limits: In type 1 diabetes patients, VDJ junctions had fewer insertions; deletions at these junctions were more frequent. TCRB CDR3s were moderately but significantly shorter in Type 1 diabetes patients in all four CD4+ subsets. The naive, central memory and Treg TCRB repertoires of patients appeared to be more similar to one another than those of healthy donors.

The TCR comes from a man aged 25 to 40 with type 1 diabetes. Source material: naive CD4+ T cells from blood. The genes are TRBV29-1 and TRBJ1-3; D is perhaps TRBD1 (5 bases). The CDR3 DNA is TGCAGCGTTGAAGATCAGTTGGGGCCCATATATTTT. Translation: CSVEDQLGPIYF.